The 2 T cell receptor beta chains below come from one sample, sequenced in a study of T cell repertoires in cytomegalovirus infection. TCRdb analysed the reads with MiXCR anew, one entry per CDR3 protein. The data show more than 150,000 distinct CDR3 sequences, roughly 19% seen once. The sample taken for sequencing was PBMCs. These receptors were obtained from a human donor in good health (CMV status not recorded). Some clones in this sample may be carry-over from other donors' samples.

The table lists this clonotype with a few counts. This chain joins TRBV5-5 and TRBJ1-5; D ambiguous. Germline V gives CDR1 SGHKS, CDR2 YYEKEE (reference sequence). The CDR3 length is 14 residues. V shed 0 bases and J shed 7 bases, with 11 bases lying between them. The DNA of the CDR3 is TGTGCCAGCAGCTTGGACACCCGGACCCAGCCCCAGCATTTT. Translated: CASSLDTRTQPQHF.

This clonotype was recorded many times. The chain joins TRBV28 to TRBJ1-5; TRBD1 matches 9 bases. The CDR3 is 14 amino acids. Losses at the gene ends were 5 bases for V and 9 bases for J; bases not matched to a gene: 8. Germline V lookup: CDR1 MDHEN, CDR2 SYDVKM. For the CDR3, the DNA is TGTGCCAGCAGTAGCGGACAGGGGTCGGGGCCCCAGCATTTT. Its translation is CASSSGQGSGPQHF. The full variable domain, completed using reference TRBV28 and TRBJ1-5, is DVKVTQSSRYLVKRTGEKVFLECVQDMDHENMFWYRQDPGLGLRLIYFSYDVKMKEKGDIPEGYSVSREKKERFSLILESASTNQTSMYLCASSSGQGSGPQHFGDGTRLSIL.